This T cell receptor (beta chain) appears in the sequencing data of a study of glioma-infiltrating T cells. Study-wide points: Tissue and blood shared very few CDR3 sequences. Non-neoplastic patients had below-expected tissue-blood divergence, while all gliomas exceeded expectation.

Using RNA template, CDR3s of TCR alpha and beta were amplified with iRepertoire arm-PCR. For one-step reverse transcription and amplification, roughly 95-450 ng of tissue mRNA or PBMC total RNA was used. MiXCR, run by TCRdb on the multiplex PCR reads, gives a single entry per CDR3 protein. This table has over 140,000 distinct CDR3 sequences, more than 35% appearing once. The CDR3 sequence is 16 residues long. The germline V gene has CDR1 MGHRA and CDR2 YSYEKL. V was pared by 1 base and J by 4 bases, with 17 bases between. Notes on this clonotype: Its antigen remains unidentified.

The sample was glioma tissue, nonneoplastic brain tissue, or PBMCs (not recorded which). V is TRBV4-1 and J is TRBJ2-7; D is unclear. This TCR was sampled from a human donor with low-grade glioma or glioblastoma, undergoing nonglioma brain surgery, or in good health (not recorded which). The DNA of the CDR3 is TGCGCCAGCAGCCAAGCGCCCAACCCGGGTCTATACGAGCAGTACTTC. It is translated as CASSQAPNPGLYEQYF.